This entry lists 20 T cell receptor beta chains sequenced from one sample in a study. TCRdb reprocessed the RT-PCR reads via MiXCR and lists one record per CDR3 protein. The table lists around 700,000 distinct CDR3 sequences, around 14% of them singletons. The specimen was memory CD4+ T cells from blood. These receptors came from a female donor in good health, serving as a healthy control.

The table lists this clonotype with a few counts. The V call is TRBV5-1, the J call TRBJ2-1; no clear D gene. The CDR3 length is 13 residues. Trimming stripped 0 bases from V and 9 bases from J, with 10 bases between. Germline assignment: CDR1 SGHRS and CDR2 YFSETQ. The CDR3 protein is CASSLASFGEQFF. The CDR3 nucleotides are TGCGCCAGCAGCTTGGCCTCGTTCGGTGAGCAGTTCTTC.

The V gene is TRBV6-2 or TRBV6-3, the J gene TRBJ2-7, with TRBD2 matching over 10 bases. This CDR3 contains 13 residues. Per germline, CDR1 MNHEY and CDR2 SVGEGT. V gave up 6 bases and J gave up 3 bases; unmatched junction bases: 2. The CDR3 DNA follows: TGTGCCAGCAGAAGGACTAGCGGCTACGAGCAGTACTTC. This gives the protein CASRRTSGYEQYF.

The rearrangement uses TRBV5-1 and TRBJ2-7; tentative D call: TRBD2 (5 bases). CDR3 length equals 13 residues. The germline V and J ends were trimmed by 0 bases and 6 bases, with 10 bases remaining between them. In germline, CDR1 is SGHRS, CDR2 YFSETQ. In DNA, the CDR3 is TGCGCCAGCAGCTTGGGGGCCGAGGGCGAGCAGTACTTC. It translates to CASSLGAEGEQYF.

There are a few counts of this clonotype. This chain joins TRBV20-1 and TRBJ2-1; D is possibly TRBD2 (5 bases). Germline CDR1 reads DFQATT; CDR2 reads SNEGSKA (reference sequence). Between the trimmed V and J ends, which lost 0 bases and 3 bases, there was a span of 15 bases. This CDR3 comprises 16 residues. This CDR3 reads CSARDSGGRHYNEQFF. For the CDR3, the DNA is TGCAGTGCTAGAGACTCCGGAGGAAGACACTACAATGAGCAGTTCTTC.

The chain is built from TRBV5-5 and TRBJ1-1, with TRBD1 as a possible D gene (6 bases). The CDR3 is 16 amino acids. Germline-derived CDR1 and CDR2 are SGHKS and YYEKEE (reference sequence). Trimming left V 4 bases short and J 1 base short, with 17 bases between. The CDR3 sequence: CASSANTGTQNTEAFF. CDR3 in DNA: TGTGCCAGCAGCGCCAACACCGGGACACAGAACACTGAAGCTTTCTTT.

This clonotype has more than one count but fewer than ten. The chain is built from TRBV4-2 and TRBJ2-2, with 7 bases fitting TRBD2. Per germline, CDR1 LGHNA and CDR2 YNFKEQ. The V and J ends lost 0 bases and 5 bases, in that order; junction bases with no gene match: 6. The CDR3 is 16 residues long. The CDR3 coding sequence is TGTGCCAGCAGCCAAGAGGGGAGGGTAGGGACCGGGGAGCTGTTTTTT. Translated: CASSQEGRVGTGELFF.

This clonotype has ten or more counts. This chain joins TRBV20-1 and TRBJ1-1; no clear D gene. V was cut by 1 base and J by 1 base, with 7 bases left in between. CDR1 is DFQATT, CDR2 SNEGSKA, per germline (reference sequence). The CDR3 is 13 amino acids. The CDR3 DNA sequence: TGCAGTGCTAGAGTCCCCGGGAACACTGAAGCTTTCTTT. Its translation: CSARVPGNTEAFF.

The rearrangement links TRBV6-6 to TRBJ2-1; 7 bases align to TRBD2. Germline assignment: CDR1 MNHNY and CDR2 SVGAGI (reference sequence). There are 15 residues in the CDR3. V was pared by 10 bases and J by 1 base, with 10 bases of the junction left unmatched. CDR3 DNA sequence: TGTGCCACCCCCTCTGCGGGAGAATCCTACAATGAGCAGTTCTTC. Its translation: CATPSAGESYNEQFF.

This clonotype was picked up a small number of times. The rearrangement uses TRBV6-4 and TRBJ2-1; D tentatively reads TRBD1 or TRBD2 (7 bases each). CDR1 and CDR2 from the germline V gene are MRHNA and SNTAGT. Trimming took 4 bases from V and 9 from J, leaving 25 bases between them. The CDR3 sequence is 17 residues long. The CDR3 is CASSAHWGGGVNSEQFF. DNA for the CDR3: TGTGCCAGCAGTGCCCATTGGGGAGGGGGCGTTAATAGTGAGCAGTTCTTC.

This clonotype was recorded at least ten times. The rearrangement uses TRBV5-1 and TRBJ2-7; a possible D gene is TRBD1 (6 bases). The germline V gene has CDR1 SGHRS and CDR2 YFSETQ. Trimming removed 0 bases at V and 3 bases at J, with 10 bases between. This CDR3 spans 14 amino acids. The CDR3 sequence is CASSLGGTNYEQYF. The CDR3 bases are TGCGCCAGCAGCTTGGGGGGGACAAACTACGAGCAGTACTTC.

The rearrangement joins TRBV9 to TRBJ2-2; TRBD2 matches 8 bases. The CDR3 loop spans 15 amino acids. The germline V gene has CDR1 SGDLS and CDR2 YYNGEE. V lost 5 bases to trimming and J lost 7 bases; unmatched junction nucleotides: 10. DNA for the CDR3: TGTGCCAGCAGAGCCGGGAGGGCCAGGGACGGGGAGCTGTTTTTT. The encoded protein is CASRAGRARDGELFF. Looking up the rest from reference TRBV9 and TRBJ2-2 gives the full variable domain: DSGVTQTPKHLITATGQRVTLRCSPRSGDLSVYWYQQSLDQGLQFLIQYYNGEERAKGNILERFSAQQFPDLHSELNLSSLELGDSALYFCASRAGRARDGELFFGEGSRLTVL.

This clonotype came up a few times. The DNA of the CDR3 is TGTGCCTGGAACGGGTGGGGTGGAAACACCATATATTTT. Translating gives CAWNGWGGNTIYF. The rearrangement joins TRBV30 to TRBJ1-3; D remains ambiguous. From germline, CDR1 is GTSNPN and CDR2 SVGIG (reference sequence). Trimming removed 4 bases at V and 3 bases at J, with 10 bases between. The CDR3 is 13 residues long.

This clonotype was counted only a few times. V is TRBV27 and J is TRBJ2-3, with a weak D call TRBD2 (6 bases). This CDR3 has 17 residues. From germline, CDR1 is MNHEY and CDR2 SMNVEV (reference sequence). V was pared by 1 base and J by 4 bases, with 18 bases between. The CDR3 DNA sequence: TGTGCCAGCAGTTTATTGGCTGGCGGGGTGGGGGCAGATACGCAGTATTTT. It encodes CASSLLAGGVGADTQYF.

In this sample, this clonotype turned up a few times. This sequence joins TRBV5-1 and TRBJ2-3, with TRBD2 as a possible D gene (6 bases). Deletions cut 2 bases from V and 3 bases from J, with 22 bases between. The CDR3 contains 18 residues. Germline V gene data show CDR1 as SGHRS and CDR2 as YFSETQ. CDR3 nucleotides: TGCGCCAGCAGCTTCGGGGGTCGGGGCTCCACAATTACAGATACGCAGTATTTT. Protein product: CASSFGGRGSTITDTQYF.

This clonotype occurred a few times. This chain links TRBV6-5 with TRBJ1-5; no clear D. The CDR3 is 13 residues long. Between the trimmed V and J ends, which lost 10 bases and 5 bases, there was a span of 15 bases. CDR1 and CDR2 from the germline V gene are MNHEY and SVGAGI. CDR3 loop: CATKGAPDQPQHF. In nucleotides, the CDR3 is TGTGCCACGAAAGGAGCGCCGGATCAGCCCCAGCATTTT.

J is TRBJ1-2 and V is TRBV6-2 or TRBV6-3; D is perhaps TRBD1 (5 bases). V was clipped by 7 bases and J by 4 bases, with 16 bases between them. Germline CDR1 and CDR2: MNHEY and SVGEGT. The CDR3 is 14 residues long. CDR3 loop: CASIRDGGVYGYTF. In DNA form, the CDR3 reads TGTGCCAGCATCCGGGACGGCGGGGTCTATGGCTACACCTTC.

This clonotype was recorded at least ten times. The rearrangement joins TRBV6-5 to TRBJ2-7, with D perhaps matching TRBD1 (5 bases). This CDR3 is 13 amino acids long. Germline CDR1 and CDR2: MNHEY and SVGAGI. V lost 6 bases, J lost 2 bases, and 11 bases lay in between. The CDR3 DNA sequence: TGTGCCAGCAGATTAGACAGCACCTACGAGCAGTACTTC. Its translation: CASRLDSTYEQYF.

The chain is built from TRBV12-3 or TRBV12-4 and TRBJ2-7, with a weak D call TRBD1 (6 bases). The V and J ends lost 6 bases and 7 bases respectively, with 25 bases between them. This CDR3 comprises 16 residues. The CDR3 nucleotides are TGTGCCAGCAGGACCTATACAGGGTTTAACACCGGGGAGCAGTACTTC. Its translation: CASRTYTGFNTGEQYF.

This clonotype was picked up a small number of times. The chain joins TRBV27 to TRBJ2-2; D gene ambiguous. V was pared by 3 bases and J by 1 base, with 6 bases between. The CDR3 loop spans 14 amino acids. Germline V gives CDR1 MNHEY, CDR2 SMNVEV (reference sequence). CDR3 coding DNA: TGTGCCAGCAGTTTTGCGCGGAACACCGGGGAGCTGTTTTTT. Amino acid sequence: CASSFARNTGELFF.

The rearrangement links TRBV6-5 to TRBJ2-2; 9 bases align to TRBD1. The ends lost 11 bases at V and 3 bases at J; junction bases unmatched: 7. CDR1 is MNHEY, CDR2 SVGAGI, per germline. The CDR3 is 14 residues long. The CDR3 DNA follows: TGTGCCTCTCAAGGGACAGGGTACACCGGGGAGCTGTTTTTT. Its translation is CASQGTGYTGELFF.